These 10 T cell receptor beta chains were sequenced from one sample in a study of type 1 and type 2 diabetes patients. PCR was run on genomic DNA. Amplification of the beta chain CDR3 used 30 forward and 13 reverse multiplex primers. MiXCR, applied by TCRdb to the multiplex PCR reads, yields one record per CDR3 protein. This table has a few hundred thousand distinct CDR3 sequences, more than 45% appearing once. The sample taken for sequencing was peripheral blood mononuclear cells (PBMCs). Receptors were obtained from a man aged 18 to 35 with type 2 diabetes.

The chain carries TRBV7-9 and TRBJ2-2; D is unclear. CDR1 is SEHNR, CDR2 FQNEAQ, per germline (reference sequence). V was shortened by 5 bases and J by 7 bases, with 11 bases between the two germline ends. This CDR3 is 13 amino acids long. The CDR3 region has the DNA TGTGCCAGCAGCCGTCACAGTGGCGGGGAGCTGTTTTTT. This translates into CASSRHSGGELFF.

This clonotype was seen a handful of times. CDR3 residues: CASSIVGRISGNTIYF. The CDR3 region has the DNA TGTGCCAGTAGTATAGTCGGCAGGATCTCTGGAAACACCATATATTTT. The chain is built from TRBV19 and TRBJ1-3; D is ambiguous. Germline V gives CDR1 LNHDA, CDR2 SQIVND (reference sequence). The CDR3 has 16 amino acids. Trimming pared 1 base from V and 0 bases from J, leaving 10 bases between.

The CDR3 sequence is CASSLAARREAFF. DNA for the CDR3: TGTGCCAGCAGCTTAGCGGCCCGGAGGGAAGCTTTCTTT. The chain recombines TRBV11-2 with TRBJ1-1; D remains unclear. Deletions cut 1 base from V and 8 bases from J, with 11 bases between. Germline-derived CDR1 and CDR2 are SGHAT and FQNNGV. CDR3 size: 13 residues.

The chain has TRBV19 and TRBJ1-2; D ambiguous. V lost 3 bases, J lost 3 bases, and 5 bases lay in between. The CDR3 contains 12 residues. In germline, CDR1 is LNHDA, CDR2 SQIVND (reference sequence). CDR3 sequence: CASSISYYGYTF. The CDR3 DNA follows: TGTGCCAGTAGTATCAGCTACTATGGCTACACCTTC.

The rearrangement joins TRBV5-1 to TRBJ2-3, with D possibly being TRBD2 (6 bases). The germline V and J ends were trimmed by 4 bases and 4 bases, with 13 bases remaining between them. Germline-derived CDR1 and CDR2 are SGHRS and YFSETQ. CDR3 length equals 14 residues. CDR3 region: CASSLGGIADTQYF. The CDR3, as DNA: TGCGCCAGCAGCCTCGGCGGGATCGCAGATACGCAGTATTTT.

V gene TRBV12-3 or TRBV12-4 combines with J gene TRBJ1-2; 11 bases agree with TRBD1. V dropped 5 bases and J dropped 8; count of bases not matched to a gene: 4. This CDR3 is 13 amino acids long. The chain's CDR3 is CASSRTGGEGYTF. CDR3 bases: TGTGCCAGCAGTCGGACAGGGGGCGAGGGCTACACCTTC.

This CDR3 is CASSQHQAGGLRDEQYF. The DNA of the CDR3 is TGCGCCAGCAGCCAACATCAAGCGGGAGGGCTTCGCGACGAGCAGTACTTC. V and J are TRBV4-1 and TRBJ2-7; TRBD2 matches at 10 bases. CDR3 length: 17 residues. Germline lookup yields CDR1 MGHRA and CDR2 YSYEKL. V shed 2 bases, J shed 5 bases, and the junction held 12 bases outside the gene matches.

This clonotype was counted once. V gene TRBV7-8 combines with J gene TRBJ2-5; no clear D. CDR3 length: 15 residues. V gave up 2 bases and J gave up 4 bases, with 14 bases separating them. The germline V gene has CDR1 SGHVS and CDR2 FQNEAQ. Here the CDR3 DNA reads TGTGCCAGCAGCTTAAAAGGCAGGAGCCGAGAGACCCAGTACTTC. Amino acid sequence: CASSLKGRSRETQYF.

The CDR3 here is CASSRVRGGTGELFF. CDR3 bases: TGCGCCAGCAGCCGGGTCAGGGGAGGCACCGGGGAGCTGTTTTTT. V and J are TRBV10-1 and TRBJ2-2, with D perhaps being TRBD1 or TRBD2 (6 bases each). The CDR3 consists of 15 residues. The V and J ends lost 6 bases and 4 bases respectively, with 15 bases between them. CDR1 WNHNN and CDR2 SYGVQD come from the germline V gene (reference sequence).

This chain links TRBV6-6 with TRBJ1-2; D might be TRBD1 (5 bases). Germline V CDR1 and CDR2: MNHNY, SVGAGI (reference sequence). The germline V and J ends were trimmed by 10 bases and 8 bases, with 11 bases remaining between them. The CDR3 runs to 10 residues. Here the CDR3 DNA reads TGTGCCACCTCCCGGGGGGGCTACACCTTC. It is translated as CATSRGGYTF.